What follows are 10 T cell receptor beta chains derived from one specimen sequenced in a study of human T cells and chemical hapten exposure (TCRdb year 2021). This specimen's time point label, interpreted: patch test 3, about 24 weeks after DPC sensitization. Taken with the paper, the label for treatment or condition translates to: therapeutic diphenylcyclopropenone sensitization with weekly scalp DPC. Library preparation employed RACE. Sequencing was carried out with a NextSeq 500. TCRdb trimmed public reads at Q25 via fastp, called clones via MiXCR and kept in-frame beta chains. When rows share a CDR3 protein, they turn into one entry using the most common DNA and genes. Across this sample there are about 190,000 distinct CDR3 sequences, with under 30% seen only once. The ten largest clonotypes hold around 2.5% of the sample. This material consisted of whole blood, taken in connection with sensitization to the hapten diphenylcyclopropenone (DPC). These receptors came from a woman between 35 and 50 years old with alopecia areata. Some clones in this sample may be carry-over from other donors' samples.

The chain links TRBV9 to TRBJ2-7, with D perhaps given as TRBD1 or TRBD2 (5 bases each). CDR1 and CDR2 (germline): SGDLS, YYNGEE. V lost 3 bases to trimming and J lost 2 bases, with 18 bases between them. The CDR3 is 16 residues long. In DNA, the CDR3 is TGTGCCAGCAGCGAAAGTCACGGGGCCCTTCCCTACGAGCAGTACTTC. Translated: CASSESHGALPYEQYF.

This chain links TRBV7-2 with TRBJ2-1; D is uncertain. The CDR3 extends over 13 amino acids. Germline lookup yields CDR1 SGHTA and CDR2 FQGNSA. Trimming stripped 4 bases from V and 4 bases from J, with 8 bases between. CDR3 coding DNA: TGTGCCAGCAGCTCCGTACAATACAATGAGCAGTTCTTC. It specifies CASSSVQYNEQFF.

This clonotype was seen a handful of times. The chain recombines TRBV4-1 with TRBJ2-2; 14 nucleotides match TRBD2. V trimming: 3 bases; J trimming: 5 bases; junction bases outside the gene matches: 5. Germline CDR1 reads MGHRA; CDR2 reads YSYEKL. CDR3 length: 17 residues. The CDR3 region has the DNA TGCGCCAGCAGCCATGAGACTAGCGGGAGGGGGACCGGGGAGCTGTTTTTT. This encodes CASSHETSGRGTGELFF.

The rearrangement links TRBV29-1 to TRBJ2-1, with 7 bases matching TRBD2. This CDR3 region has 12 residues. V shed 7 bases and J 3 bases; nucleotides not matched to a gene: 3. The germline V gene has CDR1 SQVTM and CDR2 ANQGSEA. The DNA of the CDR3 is TGCAGCGCGGCGGGGGACTACAATGAGCAGTTCTTC. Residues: CSAAGDYNEQFF.

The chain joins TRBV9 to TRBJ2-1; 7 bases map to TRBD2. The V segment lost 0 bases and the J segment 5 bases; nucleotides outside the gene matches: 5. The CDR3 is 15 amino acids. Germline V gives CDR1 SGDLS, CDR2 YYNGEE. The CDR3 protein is CASSVGGTNHNEQFF. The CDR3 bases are TGTGCCAGCAGCGTAGGGGGGACTAACCACAATGAGCAGTTCTTC.

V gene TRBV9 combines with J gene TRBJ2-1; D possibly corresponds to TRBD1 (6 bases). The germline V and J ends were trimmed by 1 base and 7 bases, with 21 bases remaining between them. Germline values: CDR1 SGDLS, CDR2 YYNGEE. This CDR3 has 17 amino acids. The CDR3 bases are TGTGCCAGCAGCGTACAGGGGTTAGGTAGGAGTGGGAATGAGCAGTTCTTC. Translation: CASSVQGLGRSGNEQFF.

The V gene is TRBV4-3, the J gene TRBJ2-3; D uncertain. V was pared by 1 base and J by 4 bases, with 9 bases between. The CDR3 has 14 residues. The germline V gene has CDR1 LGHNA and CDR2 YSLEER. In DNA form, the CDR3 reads TGCGCCAGCAGCCAAGTTTCAGTTCCAGATACGCAGTATTTT. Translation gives CASSQVSVPDTQYF.

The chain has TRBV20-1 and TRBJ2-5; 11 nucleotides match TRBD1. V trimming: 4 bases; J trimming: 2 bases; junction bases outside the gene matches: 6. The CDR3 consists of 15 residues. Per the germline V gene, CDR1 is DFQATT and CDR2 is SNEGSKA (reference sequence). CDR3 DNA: TGCAGTGCTAAGATCCGGGACAGGGGGCAAGAGACCCAGTACTTC. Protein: CSAKIRDRGQETQYF.

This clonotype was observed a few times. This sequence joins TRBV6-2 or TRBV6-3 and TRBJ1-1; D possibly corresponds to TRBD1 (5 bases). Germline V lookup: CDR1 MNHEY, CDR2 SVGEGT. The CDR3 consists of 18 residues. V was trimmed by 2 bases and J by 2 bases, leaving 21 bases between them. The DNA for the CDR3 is TGTGCCAGCAGTTACGCGGGGGATTTGGGTTCAAGCAACACTGAAGCTTTCTTT. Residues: CASSYAGDLGSSNTEAFF.

The CDR3 reads CASSYFSGLAEYNEQFF. CDR3 sequence (DNA): TGTGCCAGCAGTTACTTTTCGGGACTAGCGGAATACAATGAGCAGTTCTTC. The V gene is TRBV6-6, the J gene TRBJ2-1; 11 positions agree with TRBD2. The length of the CDR3 is 17 residues. Germline V CDR1 and CDR2: MNHNY, SVGAGI (reference sequence). J was trimmed by 4 bases and V by 1 base; bases with no gene match: 6.